This TCR beta chain was recovered during a study of blood T cell repertoires in COVID-19. As for the study in general: Samples of COVID-19 (acute and convalescent) were obtained from the United States, Italy and Spain. T cells, B-cell-depleted T cells, or PBMCs provided the cDNA or gDNA that served as material.

The CDR3 has 15 residues. The J segment lost 5 bases and the V segment lost 1 base, leaving 4 bases of the junction unmatched. From germline, CDR1 is SGHTA and CDR2 FQGTGA. In the authors' workflow: Estimation of nucleated cell counts was performed using reference gene primer amplification. Assay used: immunoSEQ multiplex PCR; TCRdb lists only in-frame clones, some missing. The V and J calls and clone size come from that table; D and trimming were worked out from the DNA. Of 13,000 to 15,000 clones listed, 80% to 90% are singletons. This clone was observed a few times. Sequences were obtained from peripheral blood. The chain uses TRBV7-3 and TRBJ2-3; 9 bases are a match to TRBD2. This TCR derives from a human donor in a cohort sampled during active COVID-19. In nucleotides, the CDR3 is TGTGCCAGCAGCTTAAGCGGGGGGGCGATAGATACGCAGTATTTT. This codes for CASSLSGGAIDTQYF.